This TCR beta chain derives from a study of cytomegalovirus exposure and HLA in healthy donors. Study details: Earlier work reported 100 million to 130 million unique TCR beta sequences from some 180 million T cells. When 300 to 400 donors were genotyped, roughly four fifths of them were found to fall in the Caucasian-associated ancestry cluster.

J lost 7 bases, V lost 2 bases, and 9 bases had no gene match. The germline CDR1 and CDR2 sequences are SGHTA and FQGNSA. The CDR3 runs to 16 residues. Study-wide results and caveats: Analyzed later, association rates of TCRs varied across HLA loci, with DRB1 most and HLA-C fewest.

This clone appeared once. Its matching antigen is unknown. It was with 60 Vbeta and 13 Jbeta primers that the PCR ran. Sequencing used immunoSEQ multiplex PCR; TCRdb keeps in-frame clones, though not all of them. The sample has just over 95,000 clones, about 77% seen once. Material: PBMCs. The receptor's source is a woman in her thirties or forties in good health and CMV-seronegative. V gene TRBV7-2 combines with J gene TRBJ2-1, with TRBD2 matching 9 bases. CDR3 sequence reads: CASSLIGASGVNEQFF. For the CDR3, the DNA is TGTGCCAGCAGCTTAATTGGCGCTAGCGGGGTAAATGAGCAGTTCTTC.